These 18 T cell receptor beta chains were all obtained from the same sample, sequenced in a study of metastatic and nonmetastatic thyroid tumors. From the PCR reads, TCRdb re-called clones with MiXCR. Among 45,000 to 55,000 clones listed, about 25% were seen once. Thyroid surgery took place with no prior treatment in any patient. Source material: blood. These receptors all come from a male donor with papillary thyroid cancer or a benign thyroid nodule (not recorded which). Some clones in this sample may be carry-over from other donors' samples.

DNA of the CDR3: TGTGCCAGCACCCTCCGACAAACCGGGGAGCTGTTTTTT. It encodes CASTLRQTGELFF. This chain joins TRBV12-3 or TRBV12-4 and TRBJ2-2; D remains unclear. The CDR3 totals 13 residues. The V end was cut by 7 bases, the J end by 5 bases, with 11 bases between.

This clone occurred many times. The rearrangement joins TRBV4-2 to TRBJ2-3, with 12 bases aligning to TRBD2. This CDR3 has 16 amino acids. Germline loops: CDR1 LGHNA, CDR2 YNFKEQ. V lost 4 bases to trimming and J lost 5 bases; unmatched junction nucleotides: 7. The CDR3 nucleotides read TGTGCCAGCAGCCGCCGACTAGCGGGAGAGGGAGATACGCAGTATTTT. Protein sequence: CASSRRLAGEGDTQYF.

The sample holds many counts of this clone. The V call is TRBV9, the J call TRBJ1-5; D may be TRBD1 (6 bases). V was clipped by 2 bases and J by 3 bases, with 12 bases between them. CDR1 SGDLS and CDR2 YYNGEE come from the germline V gene. CDR3 length equals 15 residues. The chain's CDR3 is CASSVLGGANQPQHF. In DNA form, the CDR3 reads TGTGCCAGCAGCGTCCTGGGGGGGGCCAATCAGCCCCAGCATTTT. Filled out from reference TRBV9 and TRBJ1-5, the complete variable domain reads DSGVTQTPKHLITATGQRVTLRCSPRSGDLSVYWYQQSLDQGLQFLIQYYNGEERAKGNILERFSAQQFPDLHSELNLSSLELGDSALYFCASSVLGGANQPQHFGDGTRLSIL.

The J gene is TRBJ2-2, the V gene TRBV5-4, with a tentative D call TRBD2 (6 bases). With 2 bases removed from V and 4 bases from J, the gap between germline ends came to 18 bases. From germline, CDR1 is SGHNT and CDR2 YYREEE (reference sequence). CDR3 length: 17 amino acids. CDR3 in amino acids: CASSFGGGGIGTGELFF. CDR3 DNA: TGTGCCAGCAGCTTCGGGGGTGGCGGGATAGGCACCGGGGAGCTGTTTTTT.

The chain is built from TRBV7-8 and TRBJ2-7; D remains ambiguous. CDR3 length: 14 amino acids. The V end was cut by 5 bases, the J end by 5 bases, with 16 bases between. Germline V gives CDR1 SGHVS, CDR2 FQNEAQ. The CDR3 DNA sequence: TGTGCCAGCAGCGCAATCCCATCTAGTGACGAGCAGTACTTC. Translation: CASSAIPSSDEQYF.

The rearrangement joins TRBV7-2 to TRBJ2-3; 11 bases agree with TRBD2. CDR1 is SGHTA, CDR2 FQGNSA, per germline. V shed 4 bases, J shed 7 bases, and the junction held 4 bases outside the gene matches. There are 14 residues in the CDR3. CDR3 sequence reads: CASSYLAGGHTQYF. The DNA for the CDR3 is TGTGCCAGCAGCTATCTAGCGGGAGGACATACGCAGTATTTT.

This clone appeared many times. The chain couples TRBV7-3 to TRBJ2-6; D uncertain. Germline values: CDR1 SGHTA, CDR2 FQGTGA. This CDR3 comprises 15 residues. The V and J ends lost 2 bases and 2 bases respectively, with 7 bases between them. CDR3 nucleotides: TGTGCCAGCAGCTTATACCAGGCTGGGGCCAACGTCCTGACTTTC. Translation gives CASSLYQAGANVLTF.

The chain joins TRBV11-2 to TRBJ2-1; tentatively, D is TRBD2 (6 bases). Germline V gives CDR1 SGHAT, CDR2 FQNNGV. This CDR3 region has 16 residues. Trimming took off 1 base at V and 5 bases at J, with 15 bases between the two ends. CDR3 nucleotides: TGTGCCAGCAGCTTAGGTCTAGCGATCGGGGACAATGAGCAGTTCTTC. Its translation: CASSLGLAIGDNEQFF.

This clone has ten or more counts. J is TRBJ2-3 and V is TRBV20-1, with 7 bases identical to TRBD2. From germline, CDR1 is DFQATT and CDR2 SNEGSKA (reference sequence). This CDR3 has 13 amino acids. The CDR3 loop is CSVGRRSTDTQYF. As DNA, the CDR3 is TGCAGCGTCGGGAGGCGGAGCACAGATACGCAGTATTTT.

This clone was seen at least ten times. The V gene is TRBV20-1, the J gene TRBJ2-7; no reliable D call. The CDR3 totals 12 residues. V shed 2 bases and J shed 5 bases, with 10 bases lying between them. CDR1 is DFQATT, CDR2 SNEGSKA, per germline (reference sequence). The CDR3 loop reads CSARTQVHEQYF. DNA for the CDR3: TGCAGTGCTAGAACCCAGGTCCACGAGCAGTACTTC.

This chain connects TRBV4-1 to TRBJ2-1; D is unclear. The J call may be wrong; the DNA end is better matched by TRBJ2-7. CDR3 size: 15 residues. Looked up from germline, CDR1 is MGHRA and CDR2 is YSYEKL. The CDR3 nucleotides read TGCGCCAGCAGCCAAGATGATCTTATCCCATACGAGCAGTACTTC. Translation gives CASSQDDLIPYEQYF.

This chain joins TRBV14 and TRBJ2-3, with 11 bases lining up with TRBD2. Looked up from germline, CDR1 is SGHDN and CDR2 is FVKESK. V trimming: 4 bases; J trimming: 3 bases; junction bases outside the gene matches: 3. This CDR3 has 15 residues. The CDR3 protein is CASSRTSGSTDTQYF. The CDR3 nucleotides are TGTGCCAGCAGCCGTACTAGCGGGAGTACAGATACGCAGTATTTT.

This clone came up many times. CDR3 protein: CSVPPFGTDPYGYTF. The CDR3 DNA is TGCAGCGTTCCCCCTTTTGGGACAGATCCCTATGGCTACACCTTC. The chain uses TRBV29-1 and TRBJ1-2; TRBD1 aligns across 7 bases. The ends lost 5 bases at V and 4 bases at J; junction bases unmatched: 13. Germline CDR1 and CDR2: SQVTM and ANQGSEA. This CDR3 is built from 15 residues.

This chain connects TRBV9 to TRBJ1-5; D ambiguous. This CDR3 is 13 amino acids long. V gave up 2 bases and J gave up 1 base, with 4 bases separating them. CDR1 SGDLS and CDR2 YYNGEE come from the germline V gene. The CDR3 loop reads CASSVGSNQPQHF. DNA of the CDR3: TGTGCCAGCAGCGTCGGAAGCAATCAGCCCCAGCATTTT. Combining the CDR3 with reference TRBV9 and TRBJ1-5 gives the whole variable domain DSGVTQTPKHLITATGQRVTLRCSPRSGDLSVYWYQQSLDQGLQFLIQYYNGEERAKGNILERFSAQQFPDLHSELNLSSLELGDSALYFCASSVGSNQPQHFGDGTRLSIL.

CDR3 nucleotide sequence: TGCAGCCCCCGATGGGGGGGTTTAGGAGCCAAAAACATTCAGTACTTC. It yields the protein CSPRWGGLGAKNIQYF. The chain uses TRBV29-1 and TRBJ2-4; TRBD2 agrees at 7 bases. The trim removed 8 bases at V and 0 bases at J, leaving 13 bases unmatched. CDR3 length: 16 residues. Germline-derived CDR1 and CDR2 are SQVTM and ANQGSEA.

V and J are TRBV4-1 and TRBJ2-7; D uncertain. CDR1 MGHRA and CDR2 YSYEKL come from the germline V gene. The CDR3 consists of 14 residues. Trimming cost V 5 bases and J 2 bases, with 13 bases left between them. The CDR3 bases are TGCGCCAGCAGCTCAGGACCAGCCGCCTACGAGCAGTACTTC. Translating gives CASSSGPAAYEQYF.

This clone was detected ten times or more. This chain joins TRBV5-6 and TRBJ2-7; 8 bases align to TRBD2. The CDR3 spans 13 residues. Germline loops: CDR1 SGHDT, CDR2 YYEEEE. V was pared by 4 bases and J by 5 bases, with 5 bases of the junction left unmatched. In DNA form, the CDR3 reads TGTGCCAGCAGCACTGCGGGGGGTAACGAGCAGTACTTC. It translates to CASSTAGGNEQYF.

The rearrangement links TRBV2 to TRBJ1-1; a weak D match, TRBD1 (5 bases). The ends were cut back, 7 bases at V and 0 bases at J, with 15 bases in the middle. The CDR3 has 15 residues. From germline, CDR1 is SNHLY and CDR2 FYNNEI. CDR3: CASTDRGEMNTEAFF. DNA for the CDR3: TGTGCCAGCACCGACCGAGGGGAAATGAACACTGAAGCTTTCTTT.